This T cell receptor (beta chain) was observed in a study of cytomegalovirus exposure and HLA in healthy donors. Whole-study context: Researchers found that about 82% of about 400 genotyped donors fell within the Caucasian-associated ancestry cluster. Whole-study findings and limits: What a later analysis showed was that several of the most significant clusters appeared linked to common viral pathogens. Analyses of presence and absence presupposed an approximately uniform sequencing depth across donors.

In regard to this clone: Its antigen is undetermined.

The CDR3 sequence is 16 residues long. Trimming left V 2 bases short and J 4 bases short, with 15 bases between. The V gene's germline CDR1 is MNHNY and CDR2 SVGAGI (reference sequence). The study ran its PCR with 60 Vbeta and 13 Jbeta primers. Measured with immunoSEQ multiplex PCR; TCRdb has only the in-frame clones, and not every one. The sample carries nearly 200,000 clones, more than 75% recorded once. The clonotype originates from a male donor in good health and CMV-seropositive. The chain couples TRBV6-6 to TRBJ1-3; D perhaps matches TRBD1 (6 bases). The sequencing input was PBMCs. CDR3 sequence (DNA): TGTGCCAGCAGTTACGGTCAGGGGTGGTCGGGAAACACCATATATTTT. Its translation: CASSYGQGWSGNTIYF.